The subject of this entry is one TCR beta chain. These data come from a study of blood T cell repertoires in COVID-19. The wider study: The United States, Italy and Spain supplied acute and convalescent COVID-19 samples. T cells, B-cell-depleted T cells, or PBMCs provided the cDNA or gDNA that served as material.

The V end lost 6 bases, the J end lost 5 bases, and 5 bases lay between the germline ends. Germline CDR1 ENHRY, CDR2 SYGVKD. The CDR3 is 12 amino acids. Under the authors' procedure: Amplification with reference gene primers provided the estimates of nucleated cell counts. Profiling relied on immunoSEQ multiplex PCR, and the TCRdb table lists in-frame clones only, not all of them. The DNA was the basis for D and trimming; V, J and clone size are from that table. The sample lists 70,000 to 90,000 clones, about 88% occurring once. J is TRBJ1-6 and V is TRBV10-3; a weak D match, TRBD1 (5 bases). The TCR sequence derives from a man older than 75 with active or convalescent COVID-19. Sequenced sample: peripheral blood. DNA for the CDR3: TGTGCCATCAGAGGGGATAATTCACCCCTCCACTTT. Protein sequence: CAIRGDNSPLHF.